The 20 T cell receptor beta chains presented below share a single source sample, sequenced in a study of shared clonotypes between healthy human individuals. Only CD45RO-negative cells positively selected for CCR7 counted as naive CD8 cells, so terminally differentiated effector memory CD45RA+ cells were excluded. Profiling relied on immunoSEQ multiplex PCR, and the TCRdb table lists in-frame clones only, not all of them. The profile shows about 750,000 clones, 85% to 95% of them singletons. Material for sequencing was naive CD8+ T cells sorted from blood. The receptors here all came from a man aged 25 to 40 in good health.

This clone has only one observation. This CDR3 reads CASSPDSREQFF. For the CDR3, the DNA is TGTGCCAGCAGCCCGGATAGCAGGGAGCAGTTCTTC. The V and J genes are TRBV13 and TRBJ2-1; D gene unclear. V was shortened by 5 bases and J by 10 bases, with 12 bases between the two germline ends. Germline V gene lookup returns CDR1 PRHDT and CDR2 FYEKMQ (reference sequence). This CDR3 is built from 12 residues. Full variable domain (outside the CDR3, taken from reference TRBV13 and TRBJ2-1): AAGVIQSPRHLIKEKRETATLKCYPIPRHDTVYWYQQGPGQDPQFLISFYEKMQSDKGSIPDRFSAQQFSDYHSELNMSSLELGDSALYFCASSPDSREQFFGPGTRLTVL.

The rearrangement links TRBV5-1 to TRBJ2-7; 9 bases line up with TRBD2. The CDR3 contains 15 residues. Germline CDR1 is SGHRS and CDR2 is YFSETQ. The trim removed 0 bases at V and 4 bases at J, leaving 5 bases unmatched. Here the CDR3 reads CASSLAAGGLYEQYF. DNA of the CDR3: TGCGCCAGCAGCTTGGCGGCGGGAGGGCTTTACGAGCAGTACTTC.

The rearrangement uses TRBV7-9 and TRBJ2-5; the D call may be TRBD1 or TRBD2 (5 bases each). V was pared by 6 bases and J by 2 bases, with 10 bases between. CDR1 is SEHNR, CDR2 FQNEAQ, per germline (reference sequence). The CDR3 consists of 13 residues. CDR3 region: CASSGGNQETQYF. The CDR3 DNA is TGTGCCAGCAGTGGGGGAAATCAAGAGACCCAGTACTTC.

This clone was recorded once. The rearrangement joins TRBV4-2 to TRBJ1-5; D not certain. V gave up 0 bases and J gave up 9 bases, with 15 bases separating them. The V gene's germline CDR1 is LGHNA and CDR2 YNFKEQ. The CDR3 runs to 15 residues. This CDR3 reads CASSQDPGVSWPQHF. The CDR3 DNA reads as TGTGCCAGCAGCCAAGATCCGGGTGTCAGCTGGCCCCAGCATTTT.

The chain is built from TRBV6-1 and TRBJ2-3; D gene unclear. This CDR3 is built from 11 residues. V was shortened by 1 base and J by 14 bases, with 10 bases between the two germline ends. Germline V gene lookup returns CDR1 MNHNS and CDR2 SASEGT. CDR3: CASSEVYVVYF. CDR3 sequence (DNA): TGTGCCAGCAGTGAAGTTTACGTGGTGTATTTT.

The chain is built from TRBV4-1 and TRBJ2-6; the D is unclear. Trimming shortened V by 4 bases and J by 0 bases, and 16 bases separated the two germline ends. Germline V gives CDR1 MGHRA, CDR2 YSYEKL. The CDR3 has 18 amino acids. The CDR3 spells CASSPSYLGYSGANVLTF. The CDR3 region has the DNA TGCGCCAGCAGCCCTTCCTACCTCGGGTACTCTGGGGCCAACGTCCTGACTTTC.

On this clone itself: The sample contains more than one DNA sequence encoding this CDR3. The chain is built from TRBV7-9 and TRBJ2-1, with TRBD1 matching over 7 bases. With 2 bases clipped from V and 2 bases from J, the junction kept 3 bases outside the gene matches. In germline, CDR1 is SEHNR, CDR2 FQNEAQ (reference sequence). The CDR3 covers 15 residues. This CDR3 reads CASSLRQGTYNEQFF. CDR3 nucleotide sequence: TGTGCCAGCAGCTTACGACAGGGAACCTACAATGAGCAGTTCTTC.

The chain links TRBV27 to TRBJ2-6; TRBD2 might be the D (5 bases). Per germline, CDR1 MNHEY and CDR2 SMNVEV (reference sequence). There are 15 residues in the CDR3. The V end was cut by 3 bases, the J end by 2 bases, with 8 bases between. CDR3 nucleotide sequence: TGTGCCAGCAGTTTTACCGGGGCTGGGGCCAACGTCCTGACTTTC. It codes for CASSFTGAGANVLTF. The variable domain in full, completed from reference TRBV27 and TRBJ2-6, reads EAQVTQNPRYLITVTGKKLTVTCSQNMNHEYMSWYRQDPGLGLRQIYYSMNVEVTDKGDVPEGYKVSRKEKRNFPLILESPSPNQTSLYFCASSFTGAGANVLTFGAGSRLTVL.

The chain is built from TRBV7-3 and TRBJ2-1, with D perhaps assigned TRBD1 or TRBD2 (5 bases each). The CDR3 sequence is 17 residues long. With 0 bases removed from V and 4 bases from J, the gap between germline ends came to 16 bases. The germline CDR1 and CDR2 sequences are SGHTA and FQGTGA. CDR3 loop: CASSLTTGTGLYNEQFF. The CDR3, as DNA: TGTGCCAGCAGCTTAACGACGGGGACCGGGCTTTACAATGAGCAGTTCTTC.

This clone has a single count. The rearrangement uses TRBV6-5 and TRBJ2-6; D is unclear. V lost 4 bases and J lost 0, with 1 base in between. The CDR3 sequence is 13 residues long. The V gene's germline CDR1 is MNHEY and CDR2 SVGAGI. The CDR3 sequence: CASSFSGANVLTF. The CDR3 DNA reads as TGTGCCAGCAGTTTCTCTGGGGCCAACGTCCTGACTTTC.

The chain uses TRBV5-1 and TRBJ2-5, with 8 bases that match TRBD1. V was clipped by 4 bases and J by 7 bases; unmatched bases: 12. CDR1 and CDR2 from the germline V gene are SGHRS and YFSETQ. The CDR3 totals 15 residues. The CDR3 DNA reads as TGCGCCAGCAGCCCCGGGCAGGGGGCAGGTGGGACCCAGTACTTC. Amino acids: CASSPGQGAGGTQYF.

In DNA, the CDR3 is TGTGCCAGCAGCCCGGGACTAGCGGGAAGCAACGAGCAGTACTTC. It encodes CASSPGLAGSNEQYF. The rearrangement joins TRBV5-8 to TRBJ2-7; 13 nucleotides line up with TRBD2. This CDR3 comprises 15 residues. Germline-derived CDR1 and CDR2 are SGHTS and YDEGEE. V shed 4 bases, J shed 5 bases, and the junction held 6 bases outside the gene matches. The full variable domain, with the rest looked up from reference TRBV5-8 and TRBJ2-7, is EAGVTQSPTHLIKTRGQQATLRCSPISGHTSVYWYQQALGLGLQFLLWYDEGEERNRGNFPPRFSGRQFPNYSSELNVNALELEDSALYLCASSPGLAGSNEQYFGPGTRLTVT.

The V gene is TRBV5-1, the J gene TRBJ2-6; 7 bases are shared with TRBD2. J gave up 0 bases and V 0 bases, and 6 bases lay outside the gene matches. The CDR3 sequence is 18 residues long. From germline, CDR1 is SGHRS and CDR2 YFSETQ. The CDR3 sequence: CASSLAGGTLSGANVLTF. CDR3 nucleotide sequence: TGCGCCAGCAGCTTGGCCGGGGGGACTCTCTCTGGGGCCAACGTCCTGACTTTC.

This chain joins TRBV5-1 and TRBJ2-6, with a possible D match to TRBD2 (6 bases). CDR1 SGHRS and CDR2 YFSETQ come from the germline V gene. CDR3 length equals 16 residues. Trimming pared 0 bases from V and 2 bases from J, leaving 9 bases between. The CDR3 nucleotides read TGCGCCAGCAGCTTGGCCGGAGGGGCTGGGGCCAACGTCCTGACTTTC. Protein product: CASSLAGGAGANVLTF.

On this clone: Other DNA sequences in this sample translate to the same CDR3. CDR3 protein: CASSGGYEQYF. As DNA, the CDR3 is TGTGCCAGTAGTGGGGGTTACGAGCAGTACTTC. This chain links TRBV19 with TRBJ2-7; tentatively, D is TRBD1 or TRBD2 (5 bases each). Germline loops: CDR1 LNHDA, CDR2 SQIVND (reference sequence). The CDR3 covers 11 residues. Trimming removed 5 bases at V and 4 bases at J, with 6 bases between. The full variable domain, in which reference TRBV19 and TRBJ2-7 provide the parts outside the CDR3, is DGGITQSPKYLFRKEGQNVTLSCEQNLNHDAMYWYRQDPGQGLRLIYYSQIVNDFQKGDIAEGYSVSREKKESFPLTVTSAQKNPTAFYLCASSGGYEQYFGPGTRLTVT.

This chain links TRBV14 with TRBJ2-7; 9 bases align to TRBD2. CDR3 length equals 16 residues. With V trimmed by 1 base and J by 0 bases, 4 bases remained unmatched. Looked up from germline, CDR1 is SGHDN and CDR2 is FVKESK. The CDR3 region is CASSQVAGVLSYEQYF. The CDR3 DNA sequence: TGTGCCAGCAGCCAAGTAGCGGGAGTCCTCTCCTACGAGCAGTACTTC.

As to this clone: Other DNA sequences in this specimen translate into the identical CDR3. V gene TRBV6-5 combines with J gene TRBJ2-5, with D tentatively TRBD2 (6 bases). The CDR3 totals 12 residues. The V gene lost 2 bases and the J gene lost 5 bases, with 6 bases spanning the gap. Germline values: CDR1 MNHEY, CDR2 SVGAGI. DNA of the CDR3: TGTGCCAGCAGTTACGGGGGGGAGACCCAGTACTTC. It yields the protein CASSYGGETQYF.

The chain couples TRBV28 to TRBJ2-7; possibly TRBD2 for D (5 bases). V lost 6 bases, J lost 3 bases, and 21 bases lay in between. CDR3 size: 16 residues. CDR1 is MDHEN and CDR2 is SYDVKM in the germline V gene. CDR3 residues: CASSPLVGDVNYEQYF. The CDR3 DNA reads TGTGCCAGCAGCCCCTTGGTGGGAGACGTCAACTACGAGCAGTACTTC. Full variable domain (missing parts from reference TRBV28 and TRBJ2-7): DVKVTQSSRYLVKRTGEKVFLECVQDMDHENMFWYRQDPGLGLRLIYFSYDVKMKEKGDIPEGYSVSREKKERFSLILESASTNQTSMYLCASSPLVGDVNYEQYFGPGTRLTVT.

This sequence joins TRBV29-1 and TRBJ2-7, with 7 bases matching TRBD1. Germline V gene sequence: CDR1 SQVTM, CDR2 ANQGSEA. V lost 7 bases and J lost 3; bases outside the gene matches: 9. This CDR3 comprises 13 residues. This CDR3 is CSALGPGGYEQYF. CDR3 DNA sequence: TGCAGCGCCTTGGGCCCAGGGGGCTACGAGCAGTACTTC.

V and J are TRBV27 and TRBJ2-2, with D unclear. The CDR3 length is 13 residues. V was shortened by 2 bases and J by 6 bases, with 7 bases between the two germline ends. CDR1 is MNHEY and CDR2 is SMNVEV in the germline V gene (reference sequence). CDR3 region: CASSLLRPGELFF. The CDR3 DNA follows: TGTGCCAGCAGTTTACTGCGGCCCGGGGAGCTGTTTTTT.